This passage covers 21 T cell receptor beta chains from one sample sequenced in a study of shared clonotypes between healthy human individuals. Only in-frame clones appear in the TCRdb table, and some are missing; sequencing was by immunoSEQ multiplex PCR. This sample has 1.5 million to 2.5 million clones, with just under 95% found just once. It was CD45RO-negative cells, positively selected for CCR7, that made up naive CD8 cells, with terminally differentiated effector memory CD45RA+ cells excluded. Sequencing was carried out using naive CD8+ T cells sorted from blood. The receptors stem from a man aged 18 to 29 in good health.

With regard to this clone: At one of its ends the junction is not consistent with the germline gene, which may arise from a read error. The chain joins TRBV7-7 to TRBJ2-1; a weak D match, TRBD2 (6 bases). The CDR3 is 14 amino acids. Germline V gene sequence: CDR1 SSHAT, CDR2 FNYEAQ (reference sequence). CDR3 DNA: TGTGCTAGCAGCCAGGAGGGCTCCTACAATGAGCAGTTCTTC. Translating gives CASSQEGSYNEQFF.

To note about this clone: Other nucleotide sequences in the sample specify the same CDR3. This rearrangement joins TRBV9 to TRBJ2-2; D is unclear. V was cut by 0 bases and J by 6 bases, with 6 bases left in between. Germline values: CDR1 SGDLS, CDR2 YYNGEE. CDR3 length: 13 residues. CDR3: CASSVVSSGELFF. CDR3 nucleotide sequence: TGTGCCAGCAGCGTAGTAAGCTCCGGGGAGCTGTTTTTT.

This clone showed up just once. This chain joins TRBV11-2 and TRBJ2-4; the match to TRBD2 covers 8 bases. The length of the CDR3 is 16 residues. The trim removed 5 bases at V and 0 bases at J, leaving 6 bases unmatched. Germline CDR1 SGHAT, CDR2 FQNNGV. The CDR3: CASSVSAGVAKNIQYF. Written as DNA, the CDR3 is TGTGCCAGCAGCGTGTCAGCGGGGGTAGCCAAAAACATTCAGTACTTC.

The V gene is TRBV19, the J gene TRBJ1-3; D is perhaps TRBD1 (5 bases). CDR1 and CDR2 from the germline V gene are LNHDA and SQIVND (reference sequence). V was clipped by 0 bases and J by 0 bases, with 12 bases between them. The CDR3 has 17 residues. CDR3 sequence: CASSIDFGDLSGNTIYF. The CDR3 bases are TGTGCCAGTAGTATAGATTTTGGGGACCTCTCTGGAAACACCATATATTTT.

The chain has TRBV6-1 and TRBJ2-3, with D hard to call. V was cut by 4 bases and J by 2 bases, with 7 bases left in between. This CDR3 has 13 residues. Germline values: CDR1 MNHNS, CDR2 SASEGT. The CDR3 protein is CASSALITDTQYF. The CDR3 DNA sequence: TGTGCCAGCAGTGCCCTAATCACAGATACGCAGTATTTT.

This chain joins TRBV18 and TRBJ1-2; 7 nucleotides match TRBD1. Germline loops: CDR1 KGHSH, CDR2 LQKENI. V lost 2 bases, J lost 0 bases, and 12 bases stayed unmatched. The CDR3 runs 18 residues. The CDR3 coding sequence is TGTGCCAGCTCACCAGAGGGACAGACGACCTCCTCTAACTATGGCTACACCTTC. It translates to CASSPEGQTTSSNYGYTF.

The V gene is TRBV28, the J gene TRBJ2-2, with 7 bases aligning to TRBD2. Losses at the gene ends were 3 bases for V and 5 bases for J; bases not matched to a gene: 3. This CDR3 has 14 amino acids. Germline loops: CDR1 MDHEN, CDR2 SYDVKM. CDR3 nucleotides: TGTGCCAGCAGTTTTGGGGGGGAGACCGGGGAGCTGTTTTTT. The encoded protein is CASSFGGETGELFF.

The chain is built from TRBV5-1 and TRBJ2-3; D unresolved. The CDR3 runs 12 residues. Germline CDR1 SGHRS, CDR2 YFSETQ. V was trimmed by 6 bases and J by 0 bases, leaving 5 bases between them. CDR3 nucleotide sequence: TGCGCCAGCATCGACAGCACAGATACGCAGTATTTT. Protein: CASIDSTDTQYF.

The V and J genes are TRBV2 and TRBJ2-5, with TRBD1 identical over 8 bases. J was trimmed by 2 bases and V by 5 bases; bases with no gene match: 7. This CDR3 has 15 residues. CDR1 is SNHLY and CDR2 is FYNNEI in the germline V gene. The CDR3: CASSHDRGPQETQYF. The DNA of the CDR3 is TGTGCCAGCAGTCACGACAGGGGCCCGCAAGAGACCCAGTACTTC.

The chain combines TRBV30 with TRBJ2-7; D gene unclear. V lost 2 bases to trimming and J lost 4 bases, with 15 bases between them. CDR1 GTSNPN and CDR2 SVGIG come from the germline V gene (reference sequence). The CDR3 is 14 residues long. Here the CDR3 DNA reads TGTGCCTGGAGTTTTGGACGGGCGGAATACGAGCAGTACTTC. Amino acid sequence: CAWSFGRAEYEQYF.

As concerns this clone: The identical CDR3 is also encoded by other nucleotide sequences in the sample. V gene TRBV5-6 combines with J gene TRBJ2-7, with D tentatively TRBD1 or TRBD2 (6 bases each). Deletions cut 0 bases from V and 0 bases from J, with 10 bases between. The CDR3 has 15 residues. The V gene's germline CDR1 is SGHDT and CDR2 YYEEEE. This CDR3 reads CASSLGGGFSYEQYF. The DNA of the CDR3 is TGTGCCAGCAGCTTGGGAGGGGGGTTCTCCTACGAGCAGTACTTC.

This chain uses TRBV4-3 with TRBJ2-2; D possibly corresponds to TRBD2 (6 bases). Germline V gene sequence: CDR1 LGHNA, CDR2 YSLEER. V lost 1 base and J 1 base, leaving 10 bases between the germline ends. The CDR3 is made up of 16 amino acids. This CDR3 is CASSQVLGGNTGELFF. The CDR3 nucleotides read TGCGCCAGCAGCCAAGTCCTGGGGGGGAACACCGGGGAGCTGTTTTTT.

The J gene is TRBJ2-3, the V gene TRBV7-6, with 11 bases matching TRBD2. Germline trimming cut 3 bases from V and 3 bases from J; bases unmatched to any gene: 2. Germline CDR1 SGHVS, CDR2 FNYEAQ. This CDR3 comprises 15 residues. The CDR3 loop reads CASSFSSGGTDTQYF. DNA of the CDR3: TGTGCCAGCAGCTTTTCTAGCGGGGGGACAGATACGCAGTATTTT.

For this clone: The same CDR3 can be traced to other DNA sequences in this sample. The chain couples TRBV27 to TRBJ1-5; the D gene is possibly TRBD1 (6 bases). CDR1 is MNHEY, CDR2 SMNVEV, per germline (reference sequence). V lost 2 bases and J 7 bases, leaving 12 bases between the germline ends. The CDR3 runs 14 residues. The CDR3 DNA reads as TGTGCCAGCAGTTTACAGGGGCTGGGGCAGCCCCAGCATTTT. This sequence encodes CASSLQGLGQPQHF.

The chain is built from TRBV19 and TRBJ2-5; 10 positions match TRBD2. V shed 2 bases, J shed 3 bases, and the junction held 3 bases outside the gene matches. The CDR3 sequence is 15 residues long. Per germline, CDR1 LNHDA and CDR2 SQIVND (reference sequence). The CDR3 sequence is CASSIIAGGEETQYF. The DNA for the CDR3 is TGTGCCAGTAGTATAATAGCGGGGGGCGAAGAGACCCAGTACTTC.

The rearrangement joins TRBV27 to TRBJ2-7; unclear D gene. CDR1 and CDR2 from the germline V gene are MNHEY and SMNVEV (reference sequence). The CDR3 runs 13 residues. The V and J ends lost 5 bases and 4 bases respectively, with 12 bases between them. In DNA, the CDR3 is TGTGCCAGCAGTGTCTCCAAGGATTACGAGCAGTACTTC. Amino acid sequence: CASSVSKDYEQYF.

The gene calls are TRBV27 and TRBJ1-5; TRBD1 aligns across 11 bases. There are 14 residues in the CDR3. V gave up 7 bases and J gave up 6 bases; unmatched junction bases: 5. Germline V lookup: CDR1 MNHEY, CDR2 SMNVEV (reference sequence). For the CDR3, the DNA is TGTGCCAGCACCGGGACAGGGGGTTTTCAGCCCCAGCATTTT. Translated: CASTGTGGFQPQHF.

The V gene is TRBV11-2, the J gene TRBJ2-7, with 7 nucleotides matching TRBD1. This CDR3 spans 14 amino acids. V was clipped by 5 bases and J by 2 bases; unmatched bases: 6. The germline V gene encodes CDR1 SGHAT and CDR2 FQNNGV. In nucleotides, the CDR3 is TGTGCCAGCAGCGGGGGACAGCGCCCCTACGAGCAGTACTTC. The encoded protein is CASSGGQRPYEQYF.

This sequence joins TRBV27 and TRBJ2-1; the D gene is possibly TRBD1 (6 bases). V shed 5 bases and J shed 2 bases, with 19 bases lying between them. This CDR3 contains 17 residues. Germline CDR1 and CDR2: MNHEY and SMNVEV (reference sequence). In nucleotides, the CDR3 is TGTGCCAGCAGTCCACTACAGGGTCCGCTTACCTACAATGAGCAGTTCTTC. This gives the protein CASSPLQGPLTYNEQFF.

The J gene is TRBJ2-2, the V gene TRBV6-5; D is uncertain. CDR1 is MNHEY and CDR2 is SVGAGI in the germline V gene. V lost 6 bases and J lost 0, with 8 bases in between. The length of the CDR3 is 14 residues. This CDR3 reads CASSGRANTGELFF. DNA of the CDR3: TGTGCCAGCAGCGGGCGCGCGAACACCGGGGAGCTGTTTTTT.

This clone showed up just once. The chain has TRBV30 and TRBJ1-1; TRBD1 might be the D (6 bases). This CDR3 region has 15 residues. The germline V and J ends were trimmed by 0 bases and 3 bases, with 14 bases remaining between them. Germline V lookup: CDR1 GTSNPN, CDR2 SVGIG (reference sequence). This CDR3 is CAWSVGVGGHTEAFF. In nucleotides, the CDR3 is TGTGCCTGGAGTGTAGGCGTAGGGGGGCACACTGAAGCTTTCTTT.